This T cell receptor (beta chain) was obtained from a study of shared T cell receptors in the human thymus. Data came from immunoSEQ multiplex PCR; TCRdb stores just in-frame clones and leaves some out. The sample includes around 340,000 clones, approximately 95% seen only once; the top ten take about 0.02%. V was clipped by 4 bases and J by 3 bases, with 18 bases between them. CDR1 and CDR2 (germline): KGHSY, FQNENV. The CDR3 covers 16 residues. The V gene is TRBV16, the J gene TRBJ1-2; D is uncertain. The sample comprised thymocytes. This sequence was found in a human donor. This chain's CDR3 is CASSPIRSREDYGYTF. In DNA form, the CDR3 reads TGTGCCAGCAGCCCCATAAGGTCCCGTGAGGACTATGGCTACACCTTC.